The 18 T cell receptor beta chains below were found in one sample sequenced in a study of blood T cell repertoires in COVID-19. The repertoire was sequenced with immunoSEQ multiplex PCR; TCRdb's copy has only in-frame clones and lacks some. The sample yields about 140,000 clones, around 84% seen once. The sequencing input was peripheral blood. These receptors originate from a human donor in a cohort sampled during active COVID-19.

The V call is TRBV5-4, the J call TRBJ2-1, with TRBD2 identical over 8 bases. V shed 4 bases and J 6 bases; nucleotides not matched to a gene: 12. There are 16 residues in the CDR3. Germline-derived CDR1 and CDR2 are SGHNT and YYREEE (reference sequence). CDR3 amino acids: CASSPREGVLTNEQFF. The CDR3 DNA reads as TGTGCCAGCAGCCCTCGGGAGGGAGTACTTACCAATGAGCAGTTCTTC.

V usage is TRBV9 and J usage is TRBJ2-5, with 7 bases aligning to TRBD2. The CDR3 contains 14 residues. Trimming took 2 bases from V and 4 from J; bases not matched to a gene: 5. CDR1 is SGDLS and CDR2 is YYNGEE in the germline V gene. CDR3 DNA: TGTGCCAGCAGCGTGACGGGGGGAGGAGAGACCCAGTACTTC. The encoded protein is CASSVTGGGETQYF.

CDR3 protein: CASSPRQGAHSPLHF. The CDR3 DNA follows: TGTGCCAGCAGCCCCCGACAGGGGGCGCATTCACCCCTCCACTTT. The chain carries TRBV3-1 (or the pseudogene TRBV3-2) and TRBJ1-6, with 10 positions matching TRBD1. Germline CDR1 is LGHDT and CDR2 is YNNKEL (reference sequence). V lost 4 bases and J lost 8; bases outside the gene matches: 5. CDR3 size: 15 residues.

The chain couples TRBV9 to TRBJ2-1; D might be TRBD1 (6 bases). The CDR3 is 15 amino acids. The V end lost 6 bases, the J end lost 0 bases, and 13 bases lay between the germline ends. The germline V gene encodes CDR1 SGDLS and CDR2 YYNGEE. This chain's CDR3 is CASTVSDSSYNEQFF. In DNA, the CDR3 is TGTGCCAGCACAGTCTCGGACAGCTCCTACAATGAGCAGTTCTTC.

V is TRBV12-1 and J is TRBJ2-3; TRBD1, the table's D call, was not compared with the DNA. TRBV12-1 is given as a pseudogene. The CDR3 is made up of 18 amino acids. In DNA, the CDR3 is TGTGCCAGCCCCGGGACAGGCCGGGGAGGGCGGAGGGCAGATACGCAGTATTTT. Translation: CASPGTGRGGRRADTQYF.

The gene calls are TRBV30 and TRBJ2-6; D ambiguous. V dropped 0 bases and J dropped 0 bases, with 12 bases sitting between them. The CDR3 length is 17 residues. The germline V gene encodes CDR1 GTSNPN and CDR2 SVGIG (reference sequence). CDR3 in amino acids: CAWSVSRLYSGANVLTF. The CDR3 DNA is TGTGCCTGGAGTGTATCGCGGTTGTACTCTGGGGCCAACGTCCTGACTTTC.

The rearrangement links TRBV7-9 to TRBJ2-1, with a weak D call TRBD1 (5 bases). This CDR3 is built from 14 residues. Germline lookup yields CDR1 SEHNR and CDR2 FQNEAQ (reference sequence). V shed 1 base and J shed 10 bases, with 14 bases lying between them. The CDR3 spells CASSLGTRKYEQFF. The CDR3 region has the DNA TGTGCCAGCAGCTTAGGGACAAGGAAATACGAGCAGTTCTTC.

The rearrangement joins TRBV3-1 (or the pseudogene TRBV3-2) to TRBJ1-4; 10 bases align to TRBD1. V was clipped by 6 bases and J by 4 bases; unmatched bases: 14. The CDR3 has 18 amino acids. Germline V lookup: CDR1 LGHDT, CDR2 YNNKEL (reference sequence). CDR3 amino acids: CASSRQGAVGGFNEKLFF. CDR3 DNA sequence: TGTGCCAGCAGTCGACAGGGGGCGGTTGGGGGTTTTAATGAAAAACTGTTTTTT.

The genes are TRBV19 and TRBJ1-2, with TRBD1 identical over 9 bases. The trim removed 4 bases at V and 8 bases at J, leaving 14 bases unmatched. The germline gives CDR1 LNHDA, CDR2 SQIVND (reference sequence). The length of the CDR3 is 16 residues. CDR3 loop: CASSTYNRGPGYGYTF. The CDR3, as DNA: TGTGCCAGTAGTACGTATAACAGGGGGCCGGGGTACGGCTACACCTTC.

CDR3 nucleotides: TGTGCCAGAAACGGCGGTAGTTGGAATGAGCAGTTCTTC. Translation: CARNGGSWNEQFF. The V gene is TRBV5-3, the J gene TRBJ2-1; D is unresolved. TRBV5-3 is designated an ORF whose function remains uncertain. V was trimmed by 6 bases and J by 7 bases, leaving 14 bases between them. This CDR3 contains 13 residues.

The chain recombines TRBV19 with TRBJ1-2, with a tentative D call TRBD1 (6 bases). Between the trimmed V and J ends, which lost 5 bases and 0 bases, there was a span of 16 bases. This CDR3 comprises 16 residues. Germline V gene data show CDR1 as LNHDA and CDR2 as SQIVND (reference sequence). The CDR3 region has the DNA TGTGCCAGTAGTGCCCGTACAGGGACCCCTAACTATGGCTACACCTTC. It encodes CASSARTGTPNYGYTF.

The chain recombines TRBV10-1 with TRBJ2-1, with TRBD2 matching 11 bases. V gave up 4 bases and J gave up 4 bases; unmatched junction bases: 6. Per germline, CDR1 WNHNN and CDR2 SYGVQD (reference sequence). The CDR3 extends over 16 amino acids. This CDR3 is CASSATSGSVYNEQFF. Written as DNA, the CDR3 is TGCGCCAGCAGTGCTACTAGCGGGAGTGTTTACAATGAGCAGTTCTTC.

In nucleotides, the CDR3 is TGCGCCAGTAAACAGGGATTTAACACTGAAGCTTTCTTT. Amino acids: CASKQGFNTEAFF. V usage is TRBV5-1 and J usage is TRBJ1-1, with D perhaps TRBD1 (6 bases). The CDR3 spans 13 residues. V lost 8 bases to trimming and J lost 2 bases, with 13 bases between them. Germline V gives CDR1 SGHRS, CDR2 YFSETQ.

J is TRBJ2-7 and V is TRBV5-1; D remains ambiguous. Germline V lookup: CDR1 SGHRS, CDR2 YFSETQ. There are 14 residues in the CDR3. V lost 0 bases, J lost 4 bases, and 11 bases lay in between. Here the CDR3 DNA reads TGCGCCAGCAGCTTGGCGACCTCACAGTACGAGCAGTACTTC. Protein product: CASSLATSQYEQYF.

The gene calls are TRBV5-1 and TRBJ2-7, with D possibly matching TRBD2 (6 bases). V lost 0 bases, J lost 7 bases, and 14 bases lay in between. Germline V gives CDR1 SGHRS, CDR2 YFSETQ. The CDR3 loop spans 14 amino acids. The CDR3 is CASSLDWAGPEQYF. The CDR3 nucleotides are TGCGCCAGCAGCTTGGATTGGGCGGGGCCGGAGCAGTACTTC.

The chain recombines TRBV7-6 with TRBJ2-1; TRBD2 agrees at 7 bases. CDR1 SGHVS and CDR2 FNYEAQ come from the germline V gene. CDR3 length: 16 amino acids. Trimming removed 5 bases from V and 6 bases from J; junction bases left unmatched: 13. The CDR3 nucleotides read TGTGCCAGCAGCGCAGTCTCGAGCGGGAATTTCAATGAGCAGTTCTTC. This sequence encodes CASSAVSSGNFNEQFF.

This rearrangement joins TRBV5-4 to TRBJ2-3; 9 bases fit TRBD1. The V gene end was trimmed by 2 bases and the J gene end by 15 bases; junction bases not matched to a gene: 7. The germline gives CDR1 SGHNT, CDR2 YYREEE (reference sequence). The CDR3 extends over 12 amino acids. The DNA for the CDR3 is TGTGCCAGCAGCTTAGAGGACAGGGGAACTTATTTT. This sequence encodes CASSLEDRGTYF.

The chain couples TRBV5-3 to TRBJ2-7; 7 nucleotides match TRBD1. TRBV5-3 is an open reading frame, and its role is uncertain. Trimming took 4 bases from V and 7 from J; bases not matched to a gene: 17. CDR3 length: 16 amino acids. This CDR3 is CARSPGQVIQMEEQYF. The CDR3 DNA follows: TGTGCCAGAAGCCCCGGACAGGTTATCCAAATGGAGGAGCAGTACTTC.